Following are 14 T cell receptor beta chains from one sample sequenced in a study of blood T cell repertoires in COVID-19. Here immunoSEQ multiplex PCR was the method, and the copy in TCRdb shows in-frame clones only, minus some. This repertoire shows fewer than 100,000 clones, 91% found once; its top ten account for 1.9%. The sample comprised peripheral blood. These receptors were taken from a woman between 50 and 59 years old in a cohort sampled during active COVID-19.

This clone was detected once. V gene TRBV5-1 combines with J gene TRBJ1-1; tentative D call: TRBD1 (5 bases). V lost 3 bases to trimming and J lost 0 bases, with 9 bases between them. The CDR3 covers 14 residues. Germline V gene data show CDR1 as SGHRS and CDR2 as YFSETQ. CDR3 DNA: TGCGCCAGCAGCTCCAGGGTCCTGAACACTGAAGCTTTCTTT. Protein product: CASSSRVLNTEAFF.

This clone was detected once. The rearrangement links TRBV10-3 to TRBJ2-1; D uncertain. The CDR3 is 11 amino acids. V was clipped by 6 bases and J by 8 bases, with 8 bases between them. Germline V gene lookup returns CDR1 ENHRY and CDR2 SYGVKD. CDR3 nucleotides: TGTGCCATCAGCCAACTTGATGAGCAGTTCTTC. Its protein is CAISQLDEQFF.

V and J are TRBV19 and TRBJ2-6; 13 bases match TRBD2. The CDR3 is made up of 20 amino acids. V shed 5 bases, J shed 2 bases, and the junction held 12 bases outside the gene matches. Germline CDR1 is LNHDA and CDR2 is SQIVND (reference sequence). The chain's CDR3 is CASSLTSGRAVNTGANVLTF. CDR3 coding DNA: TGTGCCAGTAGTTTAACTAGCGGGAGGGCCGTTAACACTGGGGCCAACGTCCTGACTTTC. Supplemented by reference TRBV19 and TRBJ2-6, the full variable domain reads DGGITQSPKYLFRKEGQNVTLSCEQNLNHDAMYWYRQDPGQGLRLIYYSQIVNDFQKGDIAEGYSVSREKKESFPLTVTSAQKNPTAFYLCASSLTSGRAVNTGANVLTFGAGSRLTVL.

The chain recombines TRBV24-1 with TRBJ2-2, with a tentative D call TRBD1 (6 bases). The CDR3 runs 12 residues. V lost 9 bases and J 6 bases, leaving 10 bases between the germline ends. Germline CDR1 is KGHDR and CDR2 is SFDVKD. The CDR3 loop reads CATGWGPGELFF. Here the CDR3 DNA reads TGTGCCACCGGCTGGGGGCCCGGGGAGCTGTTTTTT.

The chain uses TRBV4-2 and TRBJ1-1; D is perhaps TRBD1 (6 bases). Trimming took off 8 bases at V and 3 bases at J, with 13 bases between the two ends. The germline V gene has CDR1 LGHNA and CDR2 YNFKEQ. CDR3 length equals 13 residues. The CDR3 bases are TGTGCCAGCCGAACAGGGACGGACACTGAAGCTTTCTTT. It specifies CASRTGTDTEAFF.

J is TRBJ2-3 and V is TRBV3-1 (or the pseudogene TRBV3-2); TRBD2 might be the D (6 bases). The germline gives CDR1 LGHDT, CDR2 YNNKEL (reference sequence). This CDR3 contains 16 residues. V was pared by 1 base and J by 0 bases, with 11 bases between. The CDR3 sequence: CASSQVAGSSTDTQYF. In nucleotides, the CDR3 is TGTGCCAGCAGCCAAGTTGCGGGGTCGAGCACAGATACGCAGTATTTT.

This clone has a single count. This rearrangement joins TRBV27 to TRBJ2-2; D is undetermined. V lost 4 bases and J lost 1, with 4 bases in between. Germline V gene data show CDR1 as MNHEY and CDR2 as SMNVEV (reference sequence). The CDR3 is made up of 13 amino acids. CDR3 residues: CASSWQNTGELFF. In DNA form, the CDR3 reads TGTGCCAGCAGTTGGCAGAACACCGGGGAGCTGTTTTTT.

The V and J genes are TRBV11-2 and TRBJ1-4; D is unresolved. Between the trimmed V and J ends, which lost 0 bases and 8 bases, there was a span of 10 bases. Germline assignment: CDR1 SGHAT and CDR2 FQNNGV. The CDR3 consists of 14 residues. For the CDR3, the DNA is TGTGCCAGCAGCTTAGATTACGGAGGGGAAAAACTGTTTTTT. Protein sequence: CASSLDYGGEKLFF.

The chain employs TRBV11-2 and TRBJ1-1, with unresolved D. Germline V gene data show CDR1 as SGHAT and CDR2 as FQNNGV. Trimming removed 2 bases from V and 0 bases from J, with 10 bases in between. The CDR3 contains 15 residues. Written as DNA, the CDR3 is TGTGCCAGCAGCTTACAGGCAATGATGAACACTGAAGCTTTCTTT. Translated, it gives CASSLQAMMNTEAFF.

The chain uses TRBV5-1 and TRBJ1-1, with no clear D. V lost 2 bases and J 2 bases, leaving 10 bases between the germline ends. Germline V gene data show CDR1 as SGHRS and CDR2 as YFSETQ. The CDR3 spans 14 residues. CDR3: CASSFEIENTEAFF. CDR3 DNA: TGCGCCAGCAGCTTCGAGATAGAAAACACTGAAGCTTTCTTT.

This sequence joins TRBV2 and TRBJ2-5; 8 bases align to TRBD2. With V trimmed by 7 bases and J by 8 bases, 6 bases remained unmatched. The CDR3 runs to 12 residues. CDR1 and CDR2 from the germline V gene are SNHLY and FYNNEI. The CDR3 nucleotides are TGTGCCAGCACTGGACTAGCTCCAACCCAGTACTTC. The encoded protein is CASTGLAPTQYF.

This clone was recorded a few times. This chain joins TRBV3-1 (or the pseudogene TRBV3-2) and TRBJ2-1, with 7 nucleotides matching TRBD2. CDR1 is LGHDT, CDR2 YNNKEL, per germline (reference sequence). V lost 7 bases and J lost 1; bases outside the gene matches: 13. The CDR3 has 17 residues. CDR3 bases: TGTGCCAGCACCCTTGCGGGGGTATTGAGTTCCTACAATGAGCAGTTCTTC. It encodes CASTLAGVLSSYNEQFF.

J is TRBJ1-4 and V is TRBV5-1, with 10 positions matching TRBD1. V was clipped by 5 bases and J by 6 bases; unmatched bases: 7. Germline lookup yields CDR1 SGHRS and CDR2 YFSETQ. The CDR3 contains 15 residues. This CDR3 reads CASRLTGQGYEKLFF. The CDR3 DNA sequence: TGCGCCAGCAGATTAACGGGACAGGGGTATGAAAAACTGTTTTTT.

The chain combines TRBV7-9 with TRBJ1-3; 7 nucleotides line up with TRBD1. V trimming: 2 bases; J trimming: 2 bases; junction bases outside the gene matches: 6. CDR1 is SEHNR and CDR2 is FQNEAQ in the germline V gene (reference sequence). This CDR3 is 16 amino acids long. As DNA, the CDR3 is TGTGCCAGCAGCTTAAGGGACAGCCCAACTGGAAACACCATATATTTT. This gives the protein CASSLRDSPTGNTIYF.